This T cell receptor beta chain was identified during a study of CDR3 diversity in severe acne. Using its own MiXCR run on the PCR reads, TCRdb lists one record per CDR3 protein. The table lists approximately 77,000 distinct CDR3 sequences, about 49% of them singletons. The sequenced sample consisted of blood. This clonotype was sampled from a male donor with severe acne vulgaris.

In nucleotides, the CDR3 is TGCAGCGTTGAAATAGAGACAACGTACCAAGAGACCCAGTACTTC. Translation: CSVEIETTYQETQYF. This chain links TRBV29-1 with TRBJ2-5; D gene unclear. V was shortened by 2 bases and J by 0 bases, with 13 bases between the two germline ends. The CDR3 is made up of 15 amino acids. Germline V gene data show CDR1 as SQVTM and CDR2 as ANQGSEA.